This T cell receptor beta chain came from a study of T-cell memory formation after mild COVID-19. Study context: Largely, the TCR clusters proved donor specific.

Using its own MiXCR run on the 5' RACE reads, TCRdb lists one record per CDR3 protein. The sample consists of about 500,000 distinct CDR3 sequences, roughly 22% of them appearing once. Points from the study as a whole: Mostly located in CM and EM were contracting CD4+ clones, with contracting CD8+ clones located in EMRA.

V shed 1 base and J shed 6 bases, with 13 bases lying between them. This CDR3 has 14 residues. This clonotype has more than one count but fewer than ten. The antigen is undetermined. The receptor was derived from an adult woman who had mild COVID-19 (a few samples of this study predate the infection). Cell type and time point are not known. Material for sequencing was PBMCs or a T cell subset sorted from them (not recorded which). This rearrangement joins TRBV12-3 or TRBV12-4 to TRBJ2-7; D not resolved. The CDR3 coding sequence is TGTGCCAGCAGTTTAGGCAGCCGGCCTACCGAGCAGTACTTC. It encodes CASSLGSRPTEQYF.